A single T cell receptor beta chain is shown here with its context. Its antigen is unidentified. This record belongs to a study of T cells after yellow fever vaccination. In the study overall: In the case of low-cell-number fractions, SMART-Seq v4 Ultra Low Input was used for preparation. Study-wide findings and caveats: CD4 and CD8 compartments shared a small share of clonotypes.

TCRdb called the 5' RACE reads again in MiXCR, with one record for every CDR3 protein. The sample records 230,000 or so distinct CDR3 sequences, 3.6% being singletons. The germline CDR1 and CDR2 sequences are MGHDK and SYGVNS. The CDR3 loop spans 13 amino acids. Trimming removed 4 bases from V and 7 bases from J, with 10 bases in between. Sequenced material: PBMCs, taken 15 days after the yellow fever booster vaccination. This chain links TRBV25-1 with TRBJ1-4; D uncertain. The sequence derives from a young man who received the YFV17D yellow fever vaccine. CDR3 protein: CASSVARREKLFF. Here the CDR3 DNA reads TGTGCCAGCAGTGTGGCCCGGCGTGAAAAACTGTTTTTT. The complete variable domain, with remaining parts taken from reference TRBV25-1 and TRBJ1-4, reads EADIYQTPRYLVIGTGKKITLECSQTMGHDKMYWYQQDPGMELHLIHYSYGVNSTEKGDLSSESTVSRIRTEHFPLTLESARPSHTSQYLCASSVARREKLFFGSGTQLSVL.